This is a list of T cell receptor beta chains from one sample in a study of breast tumors, draining lymph nodes, adjacent tissues. Each CDR3 protein is one row after TCRdb ran MiXCR on the multiplex PCR reads. The data show some 120,000 distinct CDR3 sequences, just under 20% seen once. The sequenced sample was axillary lymph node tissue. The source is a female donor with breast cancer. Some clones in this sample may be carry-over from other donors' samples. Each CDR3 is given with its conserved first and last residue. The order of the fields is D gene, V gene, clone size, J gene, CDR3 length, CDR3 protein, CDR3 DNA. The D gene is left open where the match is weak. The size entry is marked missing in some rows and otherwise reads once, few, many or a size class.

d_gene: .
v_gene: TRBV28
abundance: many
j_gene: TRBJ1-5
len: 16
CDR3aa: CASSFPGRDPDQPQHF
CDR3nt: TGTGCCAGCAGTTTCCCCGGGCGGGACCCCGATCAGCCCCAGCATTTT

d_gene: .
v_gene: TRBV11-3
abundance: many
j_gene: TRBJ1-5
len: 16
CDR3aa: CASSNIPRGGNQPQHF
CDR3nt: TGTGCCAGCAGCAATATTCCCAGGGGAGGCAATCAGCCCCAGCATTTT

d_gene: TRBD1
v_gene: TRBV3-1
abundance: few
j_gene: TRBJ1-4
len: 13
CDR3aa: CASGGTVREKLFF
CDR3nt: TGTGCCAGCGGCGGGACAGTTCGTGAAAAACTGTTTTTT

d_gene: .
v_gene: TRBV20-1
abundance: many
j_gene: TRBJ1-5
len: 14
CDR3aa: CSASWRDSNQPQHF
CDR3nt: TGCAGTGCTAGTTGGAGGGATAGCAATCAGCCCCAGCATTTT

d_gene: .
v_gene: TRBV11-2
abundance: .
j_gene: TRBJ1-2
len: 15
CDR3aa: CASSPRGESLYGYTF
CDR3nt: TGTGCCAGCAGCCCGAGGGGGGAAAGCCTCTATGGCTACACCTTC

d_gene: TRBD2
v_gene: TRBV20-1
abundance: many
j_gene: TRBJ2-2
len: 14
CDR3aa: CSARLAGDTGELFF
CDR3nt: TGCAGTGCTAGACTAGCGGGAGACACCGGGGAGCTGTTTTTT

d_gene: .
v_gene: TRBV6-5
abundance: .
j_gene: TRBJ2-3
len: 17
CDR3aa: CASRPTRGGGRADTQYF
CDR3nt: TGTGCCAGCAGACCCACTAGGGGGGGGGGTAGGGCAGATACGCAGTATTTT

d_gene: .
v_gene: TRBV20-1
abundance: many
j_gene: TRBJ2-2
len: 14
CDR3aa: CSARDTPSTGELFF
CDR3nt: TGCAGTGCTAGAGATACCCCTAGCACCGGGGAGCTGTTTTTT

d_gene: .
v_gene: TRBV19
abundance: few
j_gene: TRBJ2-2
len: 14
CDR3aa: CASKQGLWAGELFF
CDR3nt: TGTGCCAGCAAGCAGGGGCTATGGGCCGGGGAGCTGTTTTTT

d_gene: .
v_gene: TRBV9
abundance: .
j_gene: TRBJ2-1
len: 13
CDR3aa: CASSVAGGNKQFF
CDR3nt: TGTGCCAGCAGCGTAGCTGGAGGAAATAAGCAGTTCTTC

d_gene: .
v_gene: TRBV20-1
abundance: few
j_gene: TRBJ2-4
len: 14
CDR3aa: CSPSGGRAKNIQYF
CDR3nt: TGCAGTCCAAGCGGAGGTCGGGCCAAAAACATTCAGTACTTC

d_gene: .
v_gene: TRBV9
abundance: .
j_gene: TRBJ2-3
len: 15
CDR3aa: CASSVELFSADTQYF
CDR3nt: TGTGCCAGCAGCGTAGAACTATTTAGCGCAGATACGCAGTATTTT

d_gene: TRBD2
v_gene: TRBV11-2
abundance: many
j_gene: TRBJ2-7
len: 17
CDR3aa: CASSSGVWAGETYEQYF
CDR3nt: TGTGCCAGCAGCTCCGGAGTCTGGGCGGGGGAGACCTACGAGCAGTACTTC

d_gene: .
v_gene: TRBV3-1
abundance: many
j_gene: TRBJ2-5
len: 12
CDR3aa: CASSQPQLPQYF
CDR3nt: TGTGCCAGCAGCCAACCCCAGTTGCCCCAGTACTTC

d_gene: TRBD1
v_gene: TRBV2
abundance: many
j_gene: TRBJ1-3
len: 14
CDR3aa: CASSVEGAGNTICF
CDR3nt: TGTGCCAGCAGTGTTGAGGGGGCTGGAAACACCATATGTTTT

d_gene: TRBD1
v_gene: TRBV10-3
abundance: many
j_gene: TRBJ2-7
len: 14
CDR3aa: CAISLRGPGYEQYF
CDR3nt: TGTGCCATCAGCCTCAGGGGGCCGGGTTACGAGCAGTACTTC

d_gene: TRBD2
v_gene: TRBV5-1
abundance: many
j_gene: TRBJ2-1
len: 15
CDR3aa: CASSPVSGGINEQFF
CDR3nt: TGCGCCAGCAGCCCAGTTAGCGGGGGGATCAATGAGCAGTTCTTC

d_gene: TRBD1
v_gene: TRBV3-1
abundance: many
j_gene: TRBJ1-2
len: 14
CDR3aa: CASSQVRQGYGYTF
CDR3nt: TGTGCCAGCAGCCAAGTAAGACAGGGCTATGGCTACACCTTC

d_gene: .
v_gene: TRBV29-1
abundance: many
j_gene: TRBJ2-5
len: 10
CDR3aa: CSAGQETQYF
CDR3nt: TGCAGCGCAGGGCAAGAGACCCAGTACTTC

d_gene: TRBD2
v_gene: TRBV20-1
abundance: many
j_gene: TRBJ2-7
len: 15
CDR3aa: CSARDPSGGAGEQYF
CDR3nt: TGCAGTGCTAGAGATCCGAGCGGGGGGGCAGGCGAGCAGTACTTC

d_gene: .
v_gene: TRBV18
abundance: many
j_gene: TRBJ1-6
len: 12
CDR3aa: CASSPDNSPLHF
CDR3nt: TGTGCCAGCTCACCGGACAATTCACCCCTCCACTTT